These 30 T cell receptor beta chains were sequenced from one sample in a study of identical twins. TCRdb recomputed calls from the 5' RACE reads with MiXCR, one row per CDR3 protein. The sample carries more than 400,000 distinct CDR3 sequences, about 15% recorded once. This sample was shared with a second study, whose subject was yellow fever vaccine responses in identical twins.

The sample comprised CD4+ T cells sorted from blood. These receptors all stem from a woman between 18 and 30 years old in good health.

The chain uses TRBV5-1 and TRBJ2-1, with TRBD2 identical over 13 bases. CDR1 and CDR2 (germline): SGHRS, YFSETQ. This CDR3 is 20 amino acids long. Trimming cost V 3 bases and J 0 bases; bases outside gene matches: 12. The CDR3 bases are TGCGCCAGCAGCTCCAAAAAACTAGCGGGAGGGCCGAGCTCCTACAATGAGCAGTTCTTC. Its translation: CASSSKKLAGGPSSYNEQFF.

The CDR3 DNA is TGTGCCAGCAGTTCAAGGGTTCCTAGCAATCAGCCCCAGCATTTT. Its translation: CASSSRVPSNQPQHF. This chain links TRBV2 with TRBJ1-5; no clear D gene. CDR1 and CDR2 (germline): SNHLY, FYNNEI. The ends were cut back, 5 bases at V and 0 bases at J, with 11 bases in the middle. The CDR3 is made up of 15 amino acids.

This clonotype was seen more than once but under ten times. The V and J genes are TRBV5-1 and TRBJ2-2; the D is unclear. CDR3 size: 15 residues. CDR1 is SGHRS and CDR2 is YFSETQ in the germline V gene. The germline V and J ends were trimmed by 4 bases and 1 base, with 11 bases remaining between them. CDR3 protein: CASSLTEMNTGELFF. The CDR3 DNA is TGCGCCAGCAGCCTTACGGAGATGAACACCGGGGAGCTGTTTTTT.

This clonotype came up many times. The chain employs TRBV24-1 and TRBJ2-1; 12 bases map to TRBD2. Trimming took 3 bases from V and 4 from J; bases not matched to a gene: 3. Germline CDR1 reads KGHDR; CDR2 reads SFDVKD. The CDR3 length is 16 residues. As DNA, the CDR3 is TGTGCCACCAGTGATCCCGGGACTAGCGGGTACAATGAGCAGTTCTTC. Translation: CATSDPGTSGYNEQFF.

Here the CDR3 DNA reads TGTGCCAGCAGTTACTCGAGTATGCAGATCTCTAACTATGGCTACACCTTC. Encoded protein: CASSYSSMQISNYGYTF. This chain joins TRBV6-5 and TRBJ1-2; D unclear. Germline-derived CDR1 and CDR2 are MNHEY and SVGAGI. The CDR3 spans 17 residues. V was clipped by 0 bases and J by 0 bases, with 14 bases between them.

V is TRBV3-1 and J is TRBJ2-3; the D gene could be TRBD1 or TRBD2 (6 bases each). Trimming removed 4 bases from V and 6 bases from J, with 14 bases in between. Germline V gene data show CDR1 as LGHDT and CDR2 as YNNKEL (reference sequence). This CDR3 is built from 14 residues. CDR3 sequence reads: CASSPPGGVDTQYF. CDR3 in DNA: TGTGCCAGCAGCCCCCCCGGGGGCGTTGATACGCAGTATTTT.

This clonotype was observed a few times. The chain uses TRBV4-2 and TRBJ2-3, with D tentatively TRBD2 (5 bases). Germline V gene sequence: CDR1 LGHNA, CDR2 YNFKEQ. Trimming took off 6 bases at V and 2 bases at J, with 9 bases between the two ends. The CDR3 is made up of 13 amino acids. For the CDR3, the DNA is TGTGCCAGCAGACCGGGGTACACAGATACGCAGTATTTT. Protein product: CASRPGYTDTQYF.

The genes are TRBV3-1 and TRBJ2-7, with D possibly called TRBD1 or TRBD2 (5 bases each). Deletions cut 11 bases from V and 1 base from J, with 27 bases between. This CDR3 has 17 amino acids. Germline V lookup: CDR1 LGHDT, CDR2 YNNKEL (reference sequence). The DNA of the CDR3 is TGTGCCTGCTGCCAGCATCGGGACGCCTTTGGGTCCTACGAGCAGTACTTC. Protein: CACCQHRDAFGSYEQYF.

The rearrangement uses TRBV7-7 and TRBJ2-2, with 8 nucleotides matching TRBD2. V shed 6 bases and J 4 bases; nucleotides not matched to a gene: 10. The CDR3 length is 16 residues. Germline V gene sequence: CDR1 SSHAT, CDR2 FNYEAQ (reference sequence). CDR3 nucleotides: TGTGCCAGCAGTCCGGGGGGGACGGCTATCACCGGGGAGCTGTTTTTT. As protein: CASSPGGTAITGELFF.

This clonotype was counted only a few times. This sequence joins TRBV7-3 and TRBJ1-1; possibly TRBD1 for D (6 bases). Trimming left V 5 bases short and J 4 bases short, with 14 bases between. The CDR3 loop spans 14 amino acids. CDR1 is SGHTA and CDR2 is FQGTGA in the germline V gene. The CDR3 DNA is TGTGCCAGCAGCCTGACAGGCCAGAGCACTGAAGCTTTCTTT. Its translation: CASSLTGQSTEAFF. Filled out from reference TRBV7-3 and TRBJ1-1, the complete variable domain reads GAGVSQTPSNKVTEKGKYVELRCDPISGHTALYWYRQSLGQGPEFLIYFQGTGAADDSGLPNDRFFAVRPEGSVSTLKIQRTERGDSAVYLCASSLTGQSTEAFFGQGTRLTVV.

This clonotype was counted between two and nine times. This chain connects TRBV6-1 to TRBJ2-1, with 9 bases lining up with TRBD1. This CDR3 has 15 residues. Losses at the gene ends were 6 bases for V and 2 bases for J; bases not matched to a gene: 5. CDR1 MNHNS and CDR2 SASEGT come from the germline V gene. The DNA for the CDR3 is TGTGCCAGCAGGGCGGACAGGGGCACCTACAATGAGCAGTTCTTC. Encoded protein: CASRADRGTYNEQFF.

Only a few counts were recorded for this clonotype. The chain is built from TRBV25-1 and TRBJ1-2; 7 bases map to TRBD1. After removal of 6 bases from V and 3 bases from J, the junction contained 7 bases not matched to a gene. CDR3 length: 14 residues. Germline V gives CDR1 MGHDK, CDR2 SYGVNS. The CDR3 region has the DNA TGTGCCAGCAGACCTACAGGGGCGGACTATGGCTACACCTTC. The encoded protein is CASRPTGADYGYTF.

The genes are TRBV24-1 and TRBJ2-2; D gene unclear. V lost 3 bases and J 5 bases, leaving 12 bases between the germline ends. CDR3 length: 15 residues. Germline lookup yields CDR1 KGHDR and CDR2 SFDVKD. DNA for the CDR3: TGTGCCACCAGTGATCCCTTTGACGTTACCGGGGAGCTGTTTTTT. It encodes CATSDPFDVTGELFF.

V usage is TRBV20-1 and J usage is TRBJ2-7, with TRBD2 as a possible D gene (5 bases). V dropped 3 bases and J dropped 0 bases, with 21 bases sitting between them. Germline CDR1 DFQATT, CDR2 SNEGSKA (reference sequence). The length of the CDR3 is 17 residues. CDR3 sequence reads: CSASRTVLFAGSYEQYF. The CDR3 DNA is TGCAGTGCTAGCAGGACCGTTTTATTTGCGGGCTCCTACGAGCAGTACTTC.

This chain connects TRBV5-1 to TRBJ2-2, with D possibly matching TRBD2 (5 bases). The CDR3 loop spans 15 amino acids. Germline V gene lookup returns CDR1 SGHRS and CDR2 YFSETQ. Trimming stripped 2 bases from V and 1 base from J, with 9 bases between. CDR3 sequence (DNA): TGCGCCAGCAGCTTCCCGAGCGGGAACACCGGGGAGCTGTTTTTT. Translation gives CASSFPSGNTGELFF.

This clonotype was seen at least ten times. The chain carries TRBV12-3 or TRBV12-4 and TRBJ2-2; D possibly corresponds to TRBD1 (6 bases). CDR3 size: 15 residues. Deletions cut 5 bases from V and 7 bases from J, with 17 bases between. The CDR3 sequence: CASSQTYREIGELFF. In DNA form, the CDR3 reads TGTGCCAGCAGTCAGACATACAGGGAAATCGGGGAGCTGTTTTTT.

This clonotype was seen a few times. V is TRBV24-1 and J is TRBJ2-1, with D perhaps TRBD2 (6 bases). Per germline, CDR1 KGHDR and CDR2 SFDVKD. The CDR3 totals 13 residues. Deletions cut 5 bases from V and 6 bases from J, with 10 bases between. Here the CDR3 DNA reads TGTGCCACCAGTGTTGGAGGGTTCAATGAGCAGTTCTTC. Amino acids: CATSVGGFNEQFF.

This clonotype has more than one count but fewer than ten. The chain links TRBV15 to TRBJ1-2; 10 nucleotides match TRBD1. After removal of 4 bases from V and 5 bases from J, the junction contained 13 bases not matched to a gene. Germline assignment: CDR1 LNHNV and CDR2 YYDKDF (reference sequence). The CDR3 runs to 17 residues. CDR3 residues: CATSNRDRGKGKYGYTF. The CDR3 bases are TGTGCCACCAGCAACCGGGACAGGGGAAAAGGAAAGTATGGCTACACCTTC.

V and J are TRBV28 and TRBJ2-2; 7 nucleotides match TRBD2. This CDR3 contains 16 residues. The junction had 4 bases not matched to a gene; V was cut back by 3 bases and J by 0 bases. Germline CDR1 reads MDHEN; CDR2 reads SYDVKM. CDR3 in DNA: TGTGCCAGCAGTTTGGGCACTAGCGCGAACACCGGGGAGCTGTTTTTT. Amino acid sequence: CASSLGTSANTGELFF.

This clonotype was observed a handful of times. The chain links TRBV20-1 to TRBJ1-1; D is unresolved. This CDR3 contains 12 residues. Germline V gives CDR1 DFQATT, CDR2 SNEGSKA (reference sequence). Trimming removed 0 bases at V and 8 bases at J, with 10 bases between. The CDR3 protein is CSARDRTREAFF. CDR3 bases: TGCAGTGCTAGAGATCGCACACGGGAAGCTTTCTTT.

This clonotype has just a few counts. The chain joins TRBV25-1 to TRBJ2-5; D might be TRBD1 (6 bases). Between the trimmed V and J ends, which lost 2 bases and 1 base, there was a span of 8 bases. Germline CDR1 reads MGHDK; CDR2 reads SYGVNS. This CDR3 is built from 14 residues. CDR3 DNA sequence: TGTGCCAGCAGTGAACAGGGGAGCCAAGAGACCCAGTACTTC. Protein sequence: CASSEQGSQETQYF.

V and J are TRBV20-1 and TRBJ2-1; 12 nucleotides agree with TRBD2. From germline, CDR1 is DFQATT and CDR2 SNEGSKA (reference sequence). The J segment lost 9 bases and the V segment lost 1 base, leaving 10 bases of the junction unmatched. The CDR3 extends over 16 amino acids. This CDR3 reads CSARAPSGGDLGEQFF. CDR3 DNA: TGCAGTGCTAGAGCTCCTAGCGGGGGGGATCTCGGTGAGCAGTTCTTC.

The sample holds many counts of this clonotype. The chain combines TRBV12-3 or TRBV12-4 with TRBJ2-2; D may be TRBD2 (6 bases). V lost 6 bases to trimming and J lost 1 base, with 12 bases between them. The CDR3 has 15 amino acids. CDR3 DNA sequence: TGTGCCAGCAGCCTTCGGGGGTGGAACACCGGGGAGCTGTTTTTT. Translating it yields CASSLRGWNTGELFF.

This clonotype was seen a few times. The J gene is TRBJ2-2, the V gene TRBV4-1; 10 nucleotides agree with TRBD2. Trimming at V came to 0 bases and at J to 6 bases, leaving 4 bases not matched to a gene. The CDR3 runs to 16 residues. CDR1 is MGHRA, CDR2 YSYEKL, per germline. The DNA for the CDR3 is TGCGCCAGCAGCCAAGACCCAGCGGGGGGGCCCGGGGAGCTGTTTTTT. Translated: CASSQDPAGGPGELFF.

This clonotype was counted only a few times. The rearrangement joins TRBV7-9 to TRBJ1-1; D is perhaps TRBD1 (6 bases). In germline, CDR1 is SEHNR, CDR2 FQNEAQ (reference sequence). V lost 6 bases and J lost 1, with 9 bases in between. The CDR3 extends over 13 amino acids. CDR3 loop: CASSDRWNTEAFF. The DNA for the CDR3 is TGTGCCAGCAGTGACAGGTGGAACACTGAAGCTTTCTTT.

This clonotype was counted between two and nine times. V and J are TRBV7-8 and TRBJ2-2, with D unresolved. CDR3 length: 14 amino acids. Germline V lookup: CDR1 SGHVS, CDR2 FQNEAQ. V lost 8 bases to trimming and J lost 4 bases, with 14 bases between them. CDR3 amino acids: CASRPALGTGELFF. The CDR3 DNA reads TGTGCCAGCCGCCCCGCTTTAGGCACCGGGGAGCTGTTTTTT.

The chain recombines TRBV3-1 with TRBJ1-2, with 8 bases matching TRBD1. J gave up 7 bases and V 3 bases, and 4 bases lay outside the gene matches. Germline lookup yields CDR1 LGHDT and CDR2 YNNKEL (reference sequence). CDR3 length: 13 residues. CDR3 region: CASSQGRGPGYTF. CDR3 nucleotides: TGTGCCAGCAGCCAGGGCAGGGGGCCTGGCTACACCTTC. The full variable domain, with the rest looked up from reference TRBV3-1 and TRBJ1-2, is DTAVSQTPKYLVTQMGNDKSIKCEQNLGHDTMYWYKQDSKKFLKIMFSYNNKELIINETVPNRFSPKSPDKAHLNLHINSLELGDSAVYFCASSQGRGPGYTFGSGTRLTVV.

This clonotype was recorded a few times. The chain links TRBV19 to TRBJ1-5; D remains ambiguous. Germline values: CDR1 LNHDA, CDR2 SQIVND (reference sequence). V lost 2 bases to trimming and J lost 2 bases, with 4 bases between them. CDR3 length: 13 residues. Here the CDR3 DNA reads TGTGCCAGTAGTATATCGGGCAATCAGCCCCAGCATTTT. Protein product: CASSISGNQPQHF.

J is TRBJ2-3 and V is TRBV20-1; D may be TRBD1 or TRBD2 (5 bases each). Germline CDR1 DFQATT, CDR2 SNEGSKA (reference sequence). V was cut by 5 bases and J by 3 bases, with 15 bases left in between. The CDR3 is 14 amino acids. The CDR3 nucleotides are TGCAGTGCTGGCCCAGGATGGGGGACAGATACGCAGTATTTT. Translation: CSAGPGWGTDTQYF.

The sample holds many counts of this clonotype. The chain is built from TRBV12-3 or TRBV12-4 and TRBJ2-2; D unclear. The CDR3 covers 13 residues. Between the trimmed V and J ends, which lost 2 bases and 4 bases, there was a span of 5 bases. CDR3 in DNA: TGTGCCAGCAGTTTATATTCCACCGGGGAGCTGTTTTTT. Translating it yields CASSLYSTGELFF.